This TCR beta chain was found in a study of CD8+ T cells in alopecia areata. About the study: C3H/HeJ graft donors with spontaneous alopecia, aged about 6-12 months, supplied skin that was transplanted onto female C3H/HeJ mice aged roughly 6-11 weeks.

Trimming at V came to 3 bases and at J to 2 bases, leaving 0 bases not matched to a gene. The germline CDR1 and CDR2 sequences are SGHSA and FRNQAP. The CDR3 loop spans 15 amino acids. This clone was seen at least ten times. Genes and germline are mouse. Coverage ceases 4 residues before the CDR3 finishes, and the germline J gene fills in the end. Isolated RNA was reverse transcribed into cDNA used as the sequencing template. Repertoires were generated with immunoSEQ multiplex PCR, while TCRdb's copy carries only in-frame clones and drops some. The sample has 90,000 to 130,000 clones, none seen only once.

Sequencing used lesional skin. V gene TRBV16 combines with J gene TRBJ2-1; 11 positions agree with TRBD2. The TCR comes from a C3H/HeJ mouse with alopecia areata. As its MHC haplotype, the strain has H2-k. CDR3 region: CASSLTGGDYAEQFF. CDR3 DNA, as far as it was read: TGTGCAAGCAGCTTGACTGGGGGGGACTATGCT.